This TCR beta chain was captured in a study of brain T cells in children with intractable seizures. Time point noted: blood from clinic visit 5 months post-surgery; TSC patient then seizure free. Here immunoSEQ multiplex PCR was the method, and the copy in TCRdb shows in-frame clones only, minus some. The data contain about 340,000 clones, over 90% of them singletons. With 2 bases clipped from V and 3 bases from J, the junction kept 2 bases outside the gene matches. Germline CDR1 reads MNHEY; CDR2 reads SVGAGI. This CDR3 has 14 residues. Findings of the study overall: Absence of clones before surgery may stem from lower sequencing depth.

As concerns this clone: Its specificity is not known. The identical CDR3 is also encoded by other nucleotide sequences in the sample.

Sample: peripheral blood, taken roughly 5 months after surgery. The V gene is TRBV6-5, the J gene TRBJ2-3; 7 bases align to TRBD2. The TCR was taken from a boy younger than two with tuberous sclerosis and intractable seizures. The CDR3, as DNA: TGTGCCAGCAGTTACGGCGGGAGTACAGATACGCAGTATTTT. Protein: CASSYGGSTDTQYF.